This entry lists 24 T cell receptor beta chains sequenced from one sample in a study of shared clonotypes between healthy human individuals. Sequencing used immunoSEQ multiplex PCR; TCRdb keeps in-frame clones, though not all of them. The repertoire holds roughly 2.2 million clones, with approximately 93% as singletons. The sample was naive CD4+ T cells from PBMCs. The subset: CD45RA+ positively selected. The source of these receptors is a man aged 18 to 29 in good health. Some clones in this sample may be carry-over from other donors' samples.

This clone was picked up one time. The V call is TRBV6-5, the J call TRBJ2-7, with D tentatively TRBD2 (5 bases). CDR1 MNHEY and CDR2 SVGAGI come from the germline V gene. Trimming cost V 6 bases and J 5 bases, with 8 bases left between them. The CDR3 is 11 amino acids. CDR3 in amino acids: CASRFSDEQYF. CDR3 coding DNA: TGTGCCAGCAGATTTAGCGACGAGCAGTACTTC.

The CDR3 region has the DNA TGCAGCGTTGTGAATTTGGACAGGGGATTTGAAAAACTGTTTTTT. Amino acid sequence: CSVVNLDRGFEKLFF. The V and J genes are TRBV29-1 and TRBJ1-4, with 9 bases matching TRBD1. This CDR3 contains 15 residues. J was trimmed by 7 bases and V by 4 bases; bases with no gene match: 10. Germline assignment: CDR1 SQVTM and CDR2 ANQGSEA. Based on the CDR3 plus reference TRBV29-1 and TRBJ1-4, the full variable domain is SAVISQKPSRDICQRGTSLTIQCQVDSQVTMMFWYRQQPGQSLTLIATANQGSEATYESGFVIDKFPISRPNLTFSTLTVSNMSPEDSSIYLCSVVNLDRGFEKLFFGSGTQLSVL.

This chain connects TRBV4-3 to TRBJ2-2; D gene ambiguous. This CDR3 region has 16 residues. Trimming left V 0 bases short and J 2 bases short, with 10 bases between. Germline CDR1 and CDR2: LGHNA and YSLEER. The CDR3 nucleotides read TGCGCCAGCAGCCAAGATGGGCCTCCCAACACCGGGGAGCTGTTTTTT. It translates to CASSQDGPPNTGELFF.

This chain joins TRBV2 and TRBJ2-7, with D perhaps matching TRBD1 (6 bases). The germline V gene encodes CDR1 SNHLY and CDR2 FYNNEI. V gave up 8 bases and J gave up 5 bases, with 19 bases separating them. This CDR3 is 14 amino acids long. This CDR3 reads CASSQQGILDEQYF. Here the CDR3 DNA reads TGTGCCAGCTCCCAGCAGGGGATATTGGACGAGCAGTACTTC.

V usage is TRBV9 and J usage is TRBJ2-7, with no clear D. The CDR3 is made up of 14 amino acids. Trimming pared 0 bases from V and 5 bases from J, leaving 12 bases between. CDR1 is SGDLS and CDR2 is YYNGEE in the germline V gene. For the CDR3, the DNA is TGTGCCAGCAGCGTAGACGAGAGACCCCACGAGCAGTACTTC. It encodes CASSVDERPHEQYF.

This rearrangement joins TRBV19 to TRBJ2-7; D is perhaps TRBD1 or TRBD2 (7 bases each). Looked up from germline, CDR1 is LNHDA and CDR2 is SQIVND (reference sequence). Deletions cut 4 bases from V and 2 bases from J, with 15 bases between. The CDR3 covers 15 residues. This CDR3 is CASSNQGGATYEQYF. CDR3 in DNA: TGTGCCAGTAGTAATCAGGGGGGGGCCACCTACGAGCAGTACTTC.

The genes are TRBV27 and TRBJ1-4, with D perhaps TRBD1 (6 bases). From germline, CDR1 is MNHEY and CDR2 SMNVEV (reference sequence). The CDR3 runs to 15 residues. The V end lost 4 bases, the J end lost 7 bases, and 16 bases lay between the germline ends. The CDR3 is CASSSAGAGAEKLFF. CDR3 DNA: TGTGCCAGCAGTTCCGCCGGCGCAGGGGCTGAAAAACTGTTTTTT.

V gene TRBV11-2 combines with J gene TRBJ2-6, with D perhaps TRBD2 (7 bases). The germline V gene encodes CDR1 SGHAT and CDR2 FQNNGV. The CDR3 has 15 amino acids. With 5 bases removed from V and 2 bases from J, the gap between germline ends came to 10 bases. CDR3 in DNA: TGTGCCAGCAGCAAAGGGGGGGCTGGGGCCAACGTCCTGACTTTC. Its protein is CASSKGGAGANVLTF.

The rearrangement uses TRBV13 and TRBJ2-3, with D perhaps TRBD1 or TRBD2 (6 bases each). Per germline, CDR1 PRHDT and CDR2 FYEKMQ (reference sequence). This CDR3 contains 15 residues. The V gene lost 0 bases and the J gene lost 6 bases, with 13 bases spanning the gap. CDR3 in amino acids: CASSLGTGAVDTQYF. Written as DNA, the CDR3 is TGTGCCAGCAGCTTAGGAACGGGGGCGGTGGATACGCAGTATTTT.

The chain couples TRBV7-2 to TRBJ2-1; 9 bases map to TRBD2. This CDR3 has 16 residues. The germline V gene encodes CDR1 SGHTA and CDR2 FQGNSA. V lost 3 bases to trimming and J lost 8 bases; unmatched junction nucleotides: 11. The CDR3 loop is CASSFGGSGSPYEQFF. CDR3 DNA sequence: TGTGCCAGCAGCTTCGGGGGTAGCGGGAGCCCCTATGAGCAGTTCTTC. The entire variable domain, with the rest obtained from reference TRBV7-2 and TRBJ2-1, is as follows: GAGVSQSPSNKVTEKGKDVELRCDPISGHTALYWYRQSLGQGLEFLIYFQGNSAPDKSGLPSDRFSAERTGGSVSTLTIQRTQQEDSAVYLCASSFGGSGSPYEQFFGPGTRLTVL.

The rearrangement links TRBV6-1 to TRBJ2-7, with D possibly being TRBD1 or TRBD2 (5 bases each). The germline gives CDR1 MNHNS, CDR2 SASEGT. Trimming pared 8 bases from V and 0 bases from J, leaving 17 bases between. CDR3 length: 15 residues. CDR3 in amino acids: CASREGDGFSYEQYF. The DNA for the CDR3 is TGTGCCAGCCGCGAAGGGGACGGCTTCTCCTACGAGCAGTACTTC.

This sequence joins TRBV7-2 and TRBJ2-5, with D uncertain. This CDR3 comprises 14 residues. V lost 7 bases and J 1 base, leaving 13 bases between the germline ends. Germline CDR1 SGHTA, CDR2 FQGNSA. CDR3 in DNA: TGTGCCAGCACCTTTTCGCCGGTCCAAGAGACCCAGTACTTC. Translation: CASTFSPVQETQYF.

V is TRBV10-1 and J is TRBJ2-3, with D possibly being TRBD1 (6 bases). V was pared by 5 bases and J by 3 bases, with 12 bases between. Germline CDR1 WNHNN, CDR2 SYGVQD (reference sequence). This CDR3 is 14 amino acids long. This CDR3 is CASSIRDTTDTQYF. CDR3 sequence (DNA): TGCGCCAGCAGTATTCGGGACACTACAGATACGCAGTATTTT.

To note about this clone: In the same sample, other DNA sequences code for this CDR3. J is TRBJ2-3 and V is TRBV4-3; D ambiguous. V lost 3 bases and J 2 bases, leaving 6 bases between the germline ends. This CDR3 contains 13 residues. From germline, CDR1 is LGHNA and CDR2 YSLEER. Here the CDR3 DNA reads TGCGCCAGCAGCCAGGGTTTCACAGATACGCAGTATTTT. It is translated as CASSQGFTDTQYF.

This CDR3 is CASSLVVGSGANVLTF. CDR3 DNA: TGTGCCAGCAGCTTAGTAGTAGGCTCTGGGGCCAACGTCCTGACTTTC. The genes are TRBV7-6 and TRBJ2-6; D not certain. This CDR3 spans 16 amino acids. Germline V CDR1 and CDR2: SGHVS, FNYEAQ. The V gene lost 1 base and the J gene lost 0 bases, with 7 bases spanning the gap.

This chain joins TRBV28 and TRBJ2-1, with D possibly TRBD2 on 5 matching bases. The germline V gene encodes CDR1 MDHEN and CDR2 SYDVKM. This CDR3 is built from 15 residues. V lost 2 bases to trimming and J lost 4 bases, with 12 bases between them. DNA of the CDR3: TGTGCCAGCAGTTTACCCCCCTCGGGGTACAATGAGCAGTTCTTC. This sequence encodes CASSLPPSGYNEQFF. Together with reference TRBV28 and TRBJ2-1, the CDR3 gives the full variable domain: DVKVTQSSRYLVKRTGEKVFLECVQDMDHENMFWYRQDPGLGLRLIYFSYDVKMKEKGDIPEGYSVSREKKERFSLILESASTNQTSMYLCASSLPPSGYNEQFFGPGTRLTVL.

V gene TRBV19 combines with J gene TRBJ1-1, with 9 bases fitting TRBD1. In germline, CDR1 is LNHDA, CDR2 SQIVND (reference sequence). The CDR3 sequence is 16 residues long. With 5 bases clipped from V and 4 bases from J, the junction kept 11 bases outside the gene matches. CDR3 nucleotides: TGTGCCAGTAGTGCAATTTTCCCGGACAGGGGCACTGAAGCTTTCTTT. Amino acids: CASSAIFPDRGTEAFF.

The chain employs TRBV18 and TRBJ2-3; TRBD2 aligns across 7 bases. The trim removed 6 bases at V and 0 bases at J, leaving 6 bases unmatched. This CDR3 is 15 amino acids long. Germline CDR1 reads KGHSH; CDR2 reads LQKENI. The CDR3 sequence: CASSRLATSTDTQYF. In nucleotides, the CDR3 is TGTGCCAGCTCCAGACTAGCAACTAGCACAGATACGCAGTATTTT.

The V and J genes are TRBV18 and TRBJ2-7; no firm D call. This CDR3 spans 14 amino acids. CDR1 is KGHSH and CDR2 is LQKENI in the germline V gene. Trimming cost V 0 bases and J 0 bases, with 6 bases left between them. This CDR3 reads CASSPPWSSYEQYF. CDR3 in DNA: TGTGCCAGCTCACCACCGTGGAGCTCCTACGAGCAGTACTTC.

The rearrangement uses TRBV5-1 and TRBJ2-1; a weak D match, TRBD2 (6 bases). The CDR3 totals 15 residues. Germline CDR1 SGHRS, CDR2 YFSETQ. V lost 0 bases and J lost 4, with 11 bases in between. The CDR3: CASSLAGVRYNEQFF. CDR3 nucleotides: TGCGCCAGCAGCTTGGCGGGAGTTAGGTACAATGAGCAGTTCTTC.

This clone came up a few times. The gene calls are TRBV7-2 and TRBJ1-2; D is possibly TRBD1 (6 bases). V was clipped by 5 bases and J by 4 bases, with 14 bases between them. The CDR3 is 14 amino acids. Germline V gene sequence: CDR1 SGHTA, CDR2 FQGNSA. The CDR3, as DNA: TGTGCCAGCAGCCCCCGACAGGCCCTCTATGGCTACACCTTC. It yields the protein CASSPRQALYGYTF.

The rearrangement links TRBV11-2 to TRBJ1-1; the D gene is possibly TRBD1 (6 bases). The V gene's germline CDR1 is SGHAT and CDR2 FQNNGV. This CDR3 contains 15 residues. Trimming stripped 2 bases from V and 1 base from J, with 11 bases between. The CDR3: CASSLRRGPNTEAFF. In DNA form, the CDR3 reads TGTGCCAGCAGCTTACGCAGGGGCCCGAACACTGAAGCTTTCTTT. Supplemented by reference TRBV11-2 and TRBJ1-1, the full variable domain reads EAGVAQSPRYKIIEKRQSVAFWCNPISGHATLYWYQQILGQGPKLLIQFQNNGVVDDSQLPKDRFSAERLKGVDSTLKIQPAKLEDSAVYLCASSLRRGPNTEAFFGQGTRLTVV.

The chain recombines TRBV5-6 with TRBJ2-1; 7 bases are a match to TRBD2. Germline V gives CDR1 SGHDT, CDR2 YYEEEE. V gave up 4 bases and J gave up 5 bases; unmatched junction bases: 12. The CDR3 is made up of 16 amino acids. CDR3 DNA sequence: TGTGCCAGCAGCCCGGGGGGAAGAACGAAAGACAATGAGCAGTTCTTC. It codes for CASSPGGRTKDNEQFF. Using reference TRBV5-6 and TRBJ2-1 for the parts outside the CDR3, the full variable domain is DAGVTQSPTHLIKTRGQQVTLRCSPKSGHDTVSWYQQALGQGPQFIFQYYEEEERQRGNFPDRFSGHQFPNYSSELNVNALLLGDSALYLCASSPGGRTKDNEQFFGPGTRLTVL.

A word on this clone: At one end the junction does not follow the germline gene, possibly because of a read error. The chain has TRBV4-1 and TRBJ1-4, with D tentatively TRBD1 (5 bases). CDR1 is MGHRA and CDR2 is YSYEKL in the germline V gene. This CDR3 contains 13 residues. This CDR3 is CASSQASPRDQIF. The CDR3, as DNA: TGCGCCAGCAGCCAAGCGTCTCCCCGGGACCAAATTTTT.